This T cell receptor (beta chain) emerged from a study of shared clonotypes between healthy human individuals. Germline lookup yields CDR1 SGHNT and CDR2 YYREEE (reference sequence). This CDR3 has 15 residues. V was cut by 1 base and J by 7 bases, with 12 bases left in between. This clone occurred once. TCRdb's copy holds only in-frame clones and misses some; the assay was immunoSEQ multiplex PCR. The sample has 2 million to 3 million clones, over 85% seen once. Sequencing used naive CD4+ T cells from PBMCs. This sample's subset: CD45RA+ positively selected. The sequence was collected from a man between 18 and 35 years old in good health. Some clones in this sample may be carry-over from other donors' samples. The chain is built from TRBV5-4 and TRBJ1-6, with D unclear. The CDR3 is CASSLSGLGNSPLHF. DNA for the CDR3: TGTGCCAGCAGCTTGTCGGGCCTCGGGAATTCACCCCTCCACTTT.